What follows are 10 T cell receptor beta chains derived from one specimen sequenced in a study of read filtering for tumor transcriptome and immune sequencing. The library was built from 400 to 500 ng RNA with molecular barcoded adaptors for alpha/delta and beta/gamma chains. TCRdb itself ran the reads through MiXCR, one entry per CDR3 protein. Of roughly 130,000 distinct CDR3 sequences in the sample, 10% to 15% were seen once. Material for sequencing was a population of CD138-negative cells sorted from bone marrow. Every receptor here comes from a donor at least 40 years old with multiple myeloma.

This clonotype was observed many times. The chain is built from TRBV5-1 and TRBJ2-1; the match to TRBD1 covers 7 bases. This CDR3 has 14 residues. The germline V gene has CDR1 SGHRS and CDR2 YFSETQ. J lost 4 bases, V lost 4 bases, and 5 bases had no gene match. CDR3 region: CASSARGSYNEQFF. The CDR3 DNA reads TGCGCCAGCAGCGCCAGGGGGAGTTACAATGAGCAGTTCTTC. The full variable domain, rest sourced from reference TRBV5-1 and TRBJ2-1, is KAGVTQTPRYLIKTRGQQVTLSCSPISGHRSVSWYQQTPGQGLQFLFEYFSETQRNKGNFPGRFSGRQFSNSRSEMNVSTLELGDSALYLCASSARGSYNEQFFGPGTRLTVL.

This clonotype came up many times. The CDR3 sequence: CASSLDIDAGELFF. CDR3 nucleotide sequence: TGTGCCAGCAGTCTCGACATAGATGCCGGGGAGCTGTTTTTT. This rearrangement joins TRBV7-9 to TRBJ2-2; D is uncertain. There are 14 residues in the CDR3. The ends were cut back, 6 bases at V and 6 bases at J, with 14 bases in the middle. In germline, CDR1 is SEHNR, CDR2 FQNEAQ (reference sequence).

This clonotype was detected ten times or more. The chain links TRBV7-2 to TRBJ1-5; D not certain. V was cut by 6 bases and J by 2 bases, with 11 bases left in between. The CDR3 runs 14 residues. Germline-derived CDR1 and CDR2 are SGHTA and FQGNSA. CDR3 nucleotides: TGTGCCAGCAGTACTGGGATGGGCAATCAGCCCCAGCATTTT. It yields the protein CASSTGMGNQPQHF.

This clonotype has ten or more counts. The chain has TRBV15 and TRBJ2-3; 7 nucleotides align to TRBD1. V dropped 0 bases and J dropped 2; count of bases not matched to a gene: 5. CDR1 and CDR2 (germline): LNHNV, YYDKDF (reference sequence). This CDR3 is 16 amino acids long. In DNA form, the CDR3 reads TGTGCCACCAGCAGAGATACCGGACAGGTCACAGATACGCAGTATTTT. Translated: CATSRDTGQVTDTQYF.

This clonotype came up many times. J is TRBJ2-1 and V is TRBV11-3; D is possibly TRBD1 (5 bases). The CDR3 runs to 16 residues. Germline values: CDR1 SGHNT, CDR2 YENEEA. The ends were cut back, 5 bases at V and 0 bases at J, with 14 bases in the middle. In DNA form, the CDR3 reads TGTGCCAGCAGCCCATCTCTTGGGGCCTCCTACAATGAGCAGTTCTTC. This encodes CASSPSLGASYNEQFF. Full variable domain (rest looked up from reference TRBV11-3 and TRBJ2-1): EAGVVQSPRYKIIEKKQPVAFWCNPISGHNTLYWYLQNLGQGPELLIRYENEEAVDDSQLPKDRFSAERLKGVDSTLKIQPAELGDSAVYLCASSPSLGASYNEQFFGPGTRLTVL.

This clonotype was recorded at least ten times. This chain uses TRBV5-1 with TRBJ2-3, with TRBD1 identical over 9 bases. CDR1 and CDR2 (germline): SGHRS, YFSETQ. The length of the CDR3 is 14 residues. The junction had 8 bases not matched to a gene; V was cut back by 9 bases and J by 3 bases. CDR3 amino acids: CATRPQGATDTQYF. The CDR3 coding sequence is TGCGCCACCCGGCCACAGGGGGCAACAGATACGCAGTATTTT.

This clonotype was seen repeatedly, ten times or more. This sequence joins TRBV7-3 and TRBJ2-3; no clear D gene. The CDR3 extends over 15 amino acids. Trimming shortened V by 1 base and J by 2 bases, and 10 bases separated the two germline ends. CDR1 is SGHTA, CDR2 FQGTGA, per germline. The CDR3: CASSLSHQDTDTQYF. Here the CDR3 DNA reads TGTGCCAGCAGCTTAAGTCACCAGGACACAGATACGCAGTATTTT.

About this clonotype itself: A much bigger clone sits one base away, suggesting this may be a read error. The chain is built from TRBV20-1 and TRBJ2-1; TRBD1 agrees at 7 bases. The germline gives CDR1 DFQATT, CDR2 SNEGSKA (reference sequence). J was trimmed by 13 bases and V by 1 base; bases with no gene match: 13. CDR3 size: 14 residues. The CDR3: CSARGDSYQETQFF. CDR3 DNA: TGCAGTGCTAGAGGGGACAGCTACCAAGAGACCCAGTTCTTC.

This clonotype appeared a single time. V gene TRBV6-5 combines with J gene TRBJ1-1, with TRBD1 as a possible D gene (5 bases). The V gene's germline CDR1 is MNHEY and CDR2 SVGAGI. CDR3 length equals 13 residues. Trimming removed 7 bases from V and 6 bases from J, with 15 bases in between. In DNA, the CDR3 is TGTGCCAGCATCCCGGGACTTGGGGCTGAAGCTTTCTTT. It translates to CASIPGLGAEAFF.

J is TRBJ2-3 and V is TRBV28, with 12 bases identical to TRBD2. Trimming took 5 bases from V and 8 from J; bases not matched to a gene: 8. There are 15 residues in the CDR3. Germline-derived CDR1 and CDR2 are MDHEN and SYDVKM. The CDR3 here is CASSSTSGRSFTQYF. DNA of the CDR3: TGTGCCAGCAGTAGTACTAGCGGGAGGTCTTTTACGCAGTATTTT.